This T cell receptor (beta chain) was retrieved from a study of Graves' ophthalmopathy and Graves' hyperthyroidism. About the study: Upon initial diagnosis and before any treatment, peripheral blood was collected.

In regard to this clonotype: Antigen: not known.

Each donor who had ophthalmopathy showed moderate-to-severe activity, a CAS of ≥3, a NOSPECS of ≥4, and a duration under 3 months. This CDR3 spans 14 amino acids. Trimming stripped 2 bases from V and 9 bases from J, with 16 bases between. CDR1 SEHNR and CDR2 FQNEAQ come from the germline V gene (reference sequence). Beta-chain TCR CDR3 regions were amplified from RNA transcripts. The first round was an RT-PCR with HTBI primers, and the second round was a multiplex PCR. MiXCR was run by TCRdb on the multiplex PCR reads, yielding one entry per CDR3 protein. In the table there are about 740,000 distinct CDR3 sequences, roughly 40% of which are singletons. Findings and caveats of the study: Among expanded thyroid clonotypes above 0.001 frequency, most also occurred in blood.

The chain links TRBV7-9 to TRBJ2-5; possible D gene TRBD2, 6 bases. This TCR was sampled from an adult man with Graves' ophthalmopathy. The sample taken for sequencing was peripheral blood. CDR3 coding DNA: TGTGCCAGCAGCTTAACAGCCTTGGGGGAGGCCCAGTACTTC. It is translated as CASSLTALGEAQYF.